This T cell receptor beta chain came from a study of T cell responses to AZD1222 COVID-19 vaccine. Here immunoSEQ multiplex PCR was the method, and the copy in TCRdb shows in-frame clones only, minus some. The sample includes roughly 160,000 clones, about nine tenths of them seen just once. Germline V gene data show CDR1 as MDHEN and CDR2 as SYDVKM. The CDR3 runs to 15 residues. Trimming pared 4 bases from V and 1 base from J, leaving 12 bases between. The chain joins TRBV28 to TRBJ2-3, with D perhaps TRBD1 (6 bases). The clonotype was recovered from an adult in good health. The sample was peripheral blood, taken on day 0 of AZD1222 vaccination. The DNA for the CDR3 is TGTGCCAGCAGTTGGGGCCCAGGGGGCACAGATACGCAGTATTTT. The encoded protein is CASSWGPGGTDTQYF.